This entry is about one T cell receptor beta chain. The time point here: sample taken at primary tumor resection. This record belongs to a study of spatial heterogeneity in lung cancer. Study-level background: There were consistently more beta-chain sequences detected than alpha-chain sequences.

This CDR3 comprises 15 residues. CDR1 GTSNPN and CDR2 SVGIG come from the germline V gene (reference sequence). V was trimmed by 0 bases and J by 5 bases, leaving 14 bases between them. TCRdb reanalysed the 5' RACE reads using MiXCR and keeps one entry per CDR3 protein. The table lists approximately 92,000 distinct CDR3 sequences, approximately 12% of them singletons. Specimen: PBMCs, collected at surgery. The chain carries TRBV30 and TRBJ1-5; a possible D gene is TRBD1 (5 bases). The TCR comes from a male donor with early-stage non-small cell lung cancer. In nucleotides, the CDR3 is TGTGCCTGGAGTGTACTCTGGGGCGGAGATCAGCCCCAGCATTTT. Translating gives CAWSVLWGGDQPQHF.